This T cell receptor beta chain was recorded in a study of cytomegalovirus exposure and HLA in healthy donors. As to this clone: The antigen is unknown.

The data were produced by immunoSEQ multiplex PCR, yet TCRdb's version contains in-frame clones alone and is incomplete. The sample lists 150,000 or so clones; about 86% were seen once. Separate from the approximately 700-subject first cohort was the 120-subject validation cohort, to which the donors belonged. The germline V gene has CDR1 SNHLY and CDR2 FYNNEI. J lost 10 bases, V lost 2 bases, and 12 bases had no gene match. The CDR3 has 16 residues. Regarding the study as a whole: Rarity characterized most TCR sequences, yet some public TCRs appeared in many donors. That first-cohort TCR clusters tended to co-occur in the roughly 120 validation repertoires was found in a later analysis. The study recorded more than 150 TCR beta chains that were cytomegalovirus-associated.

The sample comprised PBMCs. The source is a human donor in good health. J is TRBJ2-1 and V is TRBV2; 9 nucleotides align to TRBD2. DNA for the CDR3: TGTGCCAGCAGTGAAATGGGGCGGGAGGGATTAACCGAGCAGTTCTTC. It translates to CASSEMGREGLTEQFF.